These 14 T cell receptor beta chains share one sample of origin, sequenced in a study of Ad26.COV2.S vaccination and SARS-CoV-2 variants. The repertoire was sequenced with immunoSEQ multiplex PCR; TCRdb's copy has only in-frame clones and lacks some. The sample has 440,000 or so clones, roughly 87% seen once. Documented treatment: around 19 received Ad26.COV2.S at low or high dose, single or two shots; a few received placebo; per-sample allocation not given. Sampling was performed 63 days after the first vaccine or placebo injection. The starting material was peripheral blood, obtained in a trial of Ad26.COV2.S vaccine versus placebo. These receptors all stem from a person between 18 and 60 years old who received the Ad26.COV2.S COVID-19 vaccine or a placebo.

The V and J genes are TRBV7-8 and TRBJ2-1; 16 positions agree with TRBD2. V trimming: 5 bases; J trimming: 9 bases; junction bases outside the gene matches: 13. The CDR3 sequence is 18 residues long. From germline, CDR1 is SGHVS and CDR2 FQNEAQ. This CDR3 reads CASSPGTSGRASLVEQFF. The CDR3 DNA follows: TGTGCCAGCAGCCCAGGGACTAGCGGGAGGGCCAGTTTGGTTGAGCAGTTCTTC.

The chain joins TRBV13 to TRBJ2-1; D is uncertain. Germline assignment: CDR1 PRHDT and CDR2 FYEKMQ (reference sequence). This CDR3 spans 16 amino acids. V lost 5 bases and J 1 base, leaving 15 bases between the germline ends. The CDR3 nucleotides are TGTGCCAGCAGCCCCGGACCCCGAGGATCCTACAATGAGCAGTTCTTC. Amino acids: CASSPGPRGSYNEQFF.

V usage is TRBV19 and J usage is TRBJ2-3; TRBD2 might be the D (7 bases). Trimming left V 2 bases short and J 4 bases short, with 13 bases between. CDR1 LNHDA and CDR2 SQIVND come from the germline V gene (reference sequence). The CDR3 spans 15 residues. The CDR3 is CASSIPGEGADTQYF. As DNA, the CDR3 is TGTGCCAGTAGTATACCAGGGGAGGGCGCAGATACGCAGTATTTT. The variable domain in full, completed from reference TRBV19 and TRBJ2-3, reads DGGITQSPKYLFRKEGQNVTLSCEQNLNHDAMYWYRQDPGQGLRLIYYSQIVNDFQKGDIAEGYSVSREKKESFPLTVTSAQKNPTAFYLCASSIPGEGADTQYFGPGTRLTVL.

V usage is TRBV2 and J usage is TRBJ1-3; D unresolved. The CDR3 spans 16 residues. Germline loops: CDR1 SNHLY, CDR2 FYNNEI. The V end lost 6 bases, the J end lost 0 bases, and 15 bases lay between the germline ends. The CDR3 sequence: CASRQPYPSSGNTIYF. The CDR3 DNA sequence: TGTGCCAGCAGGCAACCTTACCCGAGCTCTGGAAACACCATATATTTT. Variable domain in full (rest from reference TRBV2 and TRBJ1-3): EPEVTQTPSHQVTQMGQEVILRCVPISNHLYFYWYRQILGQKVEFLVSFYNNEISEKSEIFDDQFSVERPDGSNFTLKIRSTKLEDSAMYFCASRQPYPSSGNTIYFGEGSWLTVV.

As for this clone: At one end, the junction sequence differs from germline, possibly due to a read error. DNA for the CDR3: TGTGCCAGCAGCGAAGGACAGGGAGCAACTAATGAAAAACTGTTTTTT. Amino acids: CASSEGQGATNEKLFF. The chain is built from TRBV2 and TRBJ1-4, with TRBD1 matching 8 bases. The CDR3 loop spans 16 amino acids. Germline-derived CDR1 and CDR2 are SNHLY and FYNNEI.

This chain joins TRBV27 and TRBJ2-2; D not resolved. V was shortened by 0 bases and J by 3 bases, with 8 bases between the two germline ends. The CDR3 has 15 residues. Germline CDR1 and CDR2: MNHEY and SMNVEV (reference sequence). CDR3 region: CASSLSVGDTGELFF. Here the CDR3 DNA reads TGTGCCAGCAGTTTATCGGTTGGGGACACCGGGGAGCTGTTTTTT.

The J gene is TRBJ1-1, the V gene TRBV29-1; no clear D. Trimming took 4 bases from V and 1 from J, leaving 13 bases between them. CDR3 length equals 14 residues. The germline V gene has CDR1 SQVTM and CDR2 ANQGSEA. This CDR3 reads CSVGPAGRNTEAFF. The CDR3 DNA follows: TGCAGCGTTGGCCCCGCTGGCAGGAACACTGAAGCTTTCTTT.

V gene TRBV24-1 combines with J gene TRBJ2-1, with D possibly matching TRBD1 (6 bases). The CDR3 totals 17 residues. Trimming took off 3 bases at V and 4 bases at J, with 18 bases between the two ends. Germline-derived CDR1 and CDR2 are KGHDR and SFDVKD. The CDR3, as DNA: TGTGCCACCAGTGATAGTACCGGGACACCTACTTACAATGAGCAGTTCTTC. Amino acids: CATSDSTGTPTYNEQFF.

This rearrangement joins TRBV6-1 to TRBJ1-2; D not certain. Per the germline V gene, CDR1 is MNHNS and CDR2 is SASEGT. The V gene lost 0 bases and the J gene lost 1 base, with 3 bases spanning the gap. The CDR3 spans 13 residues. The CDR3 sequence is CASSEAINYGYTF. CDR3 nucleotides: TGTGCCAGCAGTGAAGCCATTAACTATGGCTACACCTTC.

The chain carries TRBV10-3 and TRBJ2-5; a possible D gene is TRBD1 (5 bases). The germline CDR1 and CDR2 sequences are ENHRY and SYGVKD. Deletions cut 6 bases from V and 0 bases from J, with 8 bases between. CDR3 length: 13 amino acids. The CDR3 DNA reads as TGTGCCATCAGCGGACATTACCAAGAGACCCAGTACTTC. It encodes CAISGHYQETQYF.

The CDR3 protein is CAWGASRDEQFF. The CDR3 region has the DNA TGTGCCTGGGGCGCTAGCCGGGATGAGCAGTTCTTC. The rearrangement links TRBV30 to TRBJ2-1, with D possibly being TRBD2 (5 bases). This CDR3 spans 12 amino acids. Germline V gives CDR1 GTSNPN, CDR2 SVGIG (reference sequence). Trimming removed 5 bases from V and 8 bases from J, with 13 bases in between.

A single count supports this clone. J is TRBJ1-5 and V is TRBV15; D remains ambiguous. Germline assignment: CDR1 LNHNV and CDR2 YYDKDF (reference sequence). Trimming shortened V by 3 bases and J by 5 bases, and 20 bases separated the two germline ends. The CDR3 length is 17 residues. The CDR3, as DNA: TGTGCCACCAGCAGTAGAGATATAGCAGGCTTTGATCAGCCCCAGCATTTT. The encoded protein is CATSSRDIAGFDQPQHF.

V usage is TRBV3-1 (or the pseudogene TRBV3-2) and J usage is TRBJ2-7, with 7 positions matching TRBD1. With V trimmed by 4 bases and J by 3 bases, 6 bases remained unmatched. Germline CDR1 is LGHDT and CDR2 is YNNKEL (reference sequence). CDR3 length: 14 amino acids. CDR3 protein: CASSRPGQLYEQYF. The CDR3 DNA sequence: TGTGCCAGCAGCCGACCGGGACAGCTCTACGAGCAGTACTTC.

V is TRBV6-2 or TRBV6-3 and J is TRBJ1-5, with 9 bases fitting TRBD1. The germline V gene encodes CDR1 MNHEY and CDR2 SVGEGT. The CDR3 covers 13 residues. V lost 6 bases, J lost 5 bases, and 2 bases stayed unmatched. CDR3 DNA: TGTGCCAGCAGCGACAGGGGGTATCAGCCCCAGCATTTT. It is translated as CASSDRGYQPQHF.